The T cell receptor beta chain under discussion was sequenced for a study of T-cell memory formation after mild COVID-19. MiXCR, run by TCRdb on the 5' RACE reads, gives a single entry per CDR3 protein. The sample has approximately 230,000 distinct CDR3 sequences, about 16% seen once. This clonotype came up many times. Germline V gene data show CDR1 as SGDLS and CDR2 as YYNGEE. The CDR3 covers 13 residues. V shed 0 bases and J shed 7 bases, with 7 bases lying between them. V usage is TRBV9 and J usage is TRBJ2-2; D is unclear. Source material: PBMCs or a T cell subset sorted from them (not recorded which). The TCR comes from a man between 18 and 35 years old who had mild COVID-19 (a few samples of this study predate the infection). Cell type and time point are not known. The CDR3 loop is CASSVESRGELFF. The CDR3 region has the DNA TGTGCCAGCAGCGTAGAGTCCCGCGGGGAGCTGTTTTTT. Full variable domain (rest looked up from reference TRBV9 and TRBJ2-2): DSGVTQTPKHLITATGQRVTLRCSPRSGDLSVYWYQQSLDQGLQFLIQYYNGEERAKGNILERFSAQQFPDLHSELNLSSLELGDSALYFCASSVESRGELFFGEGSRLTVL.